These T cell receptor beta chains were read from a single sample in a study of graft-versus-host responses after intestinal transplantation. Only in-frame clones appear in the TCRdb table, and some are missing; sequencing was by immunoSEQ multiplex PCR. The sample shows 95,000 to 110,000 clones, approximately 94% of them seen only once. Their antigen targets remain unknown. The source material was unstimulated CD8+ T cells sorted from spleen or lymph node cells, sampled before intestinal transplant. Receptors were obtained from a human donor who received an intestinal transplant. Each CDR3 is given with its conserved first and last residue. A D gene is named only where the DNA matches it firmly. Clone size appears in some rows only: once, few, many, or a class for an expanded clone.

TRBJ2-1	TRBV4-1	TRBD2	.	CASSQTSGTYNEQFF
TRBJ1-4	TRBV5-1	.	.	CASSLVPDEKLFF
TRBJ2-3	TRBV30	.	once	CATSGLSGDTQYF
TRBJ2-5	TRBV5-1	.	.	CASSLEGSETQYF
TRBJ2-7	TRBV4-1	.	.	CASSQEGRSSYEQYF
TRBJ2-1	TRBV9	TRBD2	once	CASSVGTSGGAYNEQFF
TRBJ2-7	TRBV7-8	TRBD1	.	CASSLDEGGWEQYF
TRBJ1-2	TRBV7-9	.	.	CASEGSWAYGYTF
TRBJ2-1	TRBV2	TRBD1	.	CASRGQGAEQFF
TRBJ2-7	TRBV11-2	TRBD2	.	CASSLDPGGMGQYEQYF
TRBJ2-1	TRBV7-6	.	.	CASSPGGGSYNEQFF
TRBJ2-7	TRBV30	.	.	CAWSDLVAGEQYF
TRBJ1-1	TRBV27	TRBD1	.	CASSLNRGSTEAFF
TRBJ2-7	TRBV4-1	.	.	CASSQEWGTTSSYGQYF
TRBJ1-1	TRBV5-1	TRBD1	.	CASSQRQGNTEAFF
TRBJ2-1	TRBV6-5	.	.	CASSGPSDEQFF
TRBJ1-1	TRBV19	TRBD1	.	CASRYYDRAGTEAFF
TRBJ1-1	TRBV27	TRBD1	.	CASHGQGDTEAFF
TRBJ1-1	TRBV7-9	.	.	CAILSQDTEAFF
TRBJ2-7	TRBV5-6	TRBD2	.	CASSFLAGLSYEQYF
TRBJ2-7	TRBV30	TRBD1	.	CAWSHSGTGDEQYF
TRBJ2-7	TRBV7-9	.	.	CASSLGLDYEQYF
TRBJ2-3	TRBV27	.	.	CASTGARTDTQYF
TRBJ2-7	TRBV7-8	TRBD1	.	CASSQGVPYEQYF
TRBJ2-2	TRBV5-6	TRBD1	.	CASSPGQGTGELFF
TRBJ2-1	TRBV6-5	.	.	CASGGNEQFF
TRBJ1-5	TRBV2	.	.	CASFDGYSNQPQHF
TRBJ2-3	TRBV7-9	.	.	CASSLPRGYTDTQYF
TRBJ2-7	TRBV15	TRBD1	.	CATSPRDSSYEQYF
TRBJ2-2	TRBV5-1	.	.	CAIYRDTGELFF
TRBJ1-1	TRBV6-5	TRBD1	.	CASRANRGPEAFF